This T cell receptor beta chain emerged from a study of T cells in Graves' hyperthyroidism and ophthalmopathy. This clonotype has a count of ten or more. Its target is unknown. Ophthalmopathy patients had Clinical Activity Score at least 3, NOSPECS grade at least 4, duration under 3 months. It was RNA transcripts that yielded the amplified TCR beta CDR3 regions. The HTBI primer set was used in a first-round RT-PCR of the TCR CDR3. MiXCR, run by TCRdb on the multiplex PCR reads, gives a single entry per CDR3 protein. The sample includes hundreds of thousands of distinct CDR3 sequences, roughly 15% of them seen just once. CDR1 is DFQATT and CDR2 is SNEGSKA in the germline V gene (reference sequence). The ends were cut back, 6 bases at V and 0 bases at J, with 16 bases in the middle. The CDR3 sequence is 15 residues long. General observations from the study: A model of 13 V-J features distinguished ophthalmopathy from stable hyperthyroidism. Prediction of ophthalmopathy progression came a median around 6.1 months pre-onset.

Sequencing used blood. The rearrangement uses TRBV20-1 and TRBJ2-3, with D unresolved. The sequence derives from a man aged 18 to 29 with Graves' ophthalmopathy. The CDR3 sequence: CSANSRRSSTDTQYF. CDR3 DNA sequence: TGCAGTGCCAACTCCAGACGGTCCAGCACAGATACGCAGTATTTT.